This TCR beta chain was documented in a study of T cell repertoires in cytomegalovirus infection. Study details: Both recently identified HLA-C-restricted and well-studied HLA-B-restricted CMV epitopes were used in the study. Public TCR beta signatures were indicative of both CMV infection and a matching HLA type. Study-level findings and limits: HLA-C-restricted CMV-specific TCR beta clonotypes prevailed in the ex vivo response. Frequencies of public TCR beta families were cumulated, and this identified carriers of CMV plus the relevant HLA.

This clonotype was detected many times. Its antigen is undetermined. TCRdb re-derived calls from the reads in MiXCR, one entry per CDR3 protein. The table shows 750,000 to 950,000 distinct CDR3 sequences, with roughly 29% occurring only once. V shed 2 bases and J shed 4 bases, with 9 bases lying between them. In germline, CDR1 is SGHRS, CDR2 YFSETQ. The CDR3 loop spans 13 amino acids. This rearrangement joins TRBV5-1 to TRBJ1-2; D uncertain. The sample was cultured CD8+ T cells from PBMCs, taken from culture after CMV antigen stimulation. The origin of this receptor is a human donor in good health (CMV status not recorded). Some clones in this sample may be carry-over from other donors' samples. The CDR3 is CASSFFQSYGYTF. The CDR3 DNA follows: TGCGCCAGCAGCTTTTTCCAGTCCTATGGCTACACCTTC.